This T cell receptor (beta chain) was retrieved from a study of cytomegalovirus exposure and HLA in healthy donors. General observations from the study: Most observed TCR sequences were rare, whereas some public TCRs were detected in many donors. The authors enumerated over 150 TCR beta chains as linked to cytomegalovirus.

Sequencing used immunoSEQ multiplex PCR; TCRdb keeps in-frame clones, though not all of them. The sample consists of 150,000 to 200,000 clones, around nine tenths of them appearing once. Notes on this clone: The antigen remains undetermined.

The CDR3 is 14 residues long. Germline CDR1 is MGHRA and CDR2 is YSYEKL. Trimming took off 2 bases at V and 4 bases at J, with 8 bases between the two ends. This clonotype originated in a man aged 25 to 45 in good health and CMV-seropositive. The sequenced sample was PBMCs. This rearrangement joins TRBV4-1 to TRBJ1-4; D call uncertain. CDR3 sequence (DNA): TGCGCCAGCAGCCAAACCCTGGGTAATGAAAAACTGTTTTTT. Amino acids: CASSQTLGNEKLFF.